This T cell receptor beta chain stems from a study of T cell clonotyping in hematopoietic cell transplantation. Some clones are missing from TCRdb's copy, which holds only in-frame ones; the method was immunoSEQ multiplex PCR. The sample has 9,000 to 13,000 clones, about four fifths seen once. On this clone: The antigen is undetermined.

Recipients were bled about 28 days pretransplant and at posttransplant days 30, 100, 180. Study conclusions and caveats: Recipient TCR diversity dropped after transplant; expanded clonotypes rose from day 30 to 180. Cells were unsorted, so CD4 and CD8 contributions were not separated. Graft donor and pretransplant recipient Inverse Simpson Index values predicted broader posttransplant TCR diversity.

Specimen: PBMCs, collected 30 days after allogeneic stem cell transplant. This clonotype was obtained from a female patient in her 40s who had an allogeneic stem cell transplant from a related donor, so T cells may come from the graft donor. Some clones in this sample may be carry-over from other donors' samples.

CDR3 in amino acids: CASSLDRGLSQETQYF. The DNA for the CDR3 is TGTGCCAGCAGCTTAGATAGGGGCTTGTCACAAGAGACCCAGTACTTC. V and J are TRBV11-2 and TRBJ2-5; D is perhaps TRBD1 (5 bases). With 0 bases removed from V and 2 bases from J, the gap between germline ends came to 13 bases. The CDR3 is 16 amino acids. Germline loops: CDR1 SGHAT, CDR2 FQNNGV.